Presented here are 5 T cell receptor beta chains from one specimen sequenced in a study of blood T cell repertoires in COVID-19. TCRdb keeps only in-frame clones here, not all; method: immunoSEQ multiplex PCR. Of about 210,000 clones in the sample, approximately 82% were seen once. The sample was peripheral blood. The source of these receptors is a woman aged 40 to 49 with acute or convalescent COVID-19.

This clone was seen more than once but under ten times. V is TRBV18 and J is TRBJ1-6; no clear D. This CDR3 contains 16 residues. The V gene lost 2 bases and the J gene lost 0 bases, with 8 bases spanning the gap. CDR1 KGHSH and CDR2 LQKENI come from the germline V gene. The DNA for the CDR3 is TGTGCCAGCTCACCAGCAGTAAGCTCCTATAATTCACCCCTCCACTTT. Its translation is CASSPAVSSYNSPLHF.

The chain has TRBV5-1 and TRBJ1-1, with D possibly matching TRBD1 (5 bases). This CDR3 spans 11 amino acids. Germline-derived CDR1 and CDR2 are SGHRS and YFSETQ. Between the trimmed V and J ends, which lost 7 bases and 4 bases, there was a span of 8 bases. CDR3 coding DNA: TGCGCCAGCCGGGACTCCACTGAAGCTTTCTTT. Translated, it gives CASRDSTEAFF.

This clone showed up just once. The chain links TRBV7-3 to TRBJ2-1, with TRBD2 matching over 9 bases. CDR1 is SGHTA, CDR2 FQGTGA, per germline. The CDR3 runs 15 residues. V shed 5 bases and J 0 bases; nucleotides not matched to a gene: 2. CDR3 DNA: TGTGCCAGCAGCCTTAGCGGGAGCTCCTACAATGAGCAGTTCTTC. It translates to CASSLSGSSYNEQFF.

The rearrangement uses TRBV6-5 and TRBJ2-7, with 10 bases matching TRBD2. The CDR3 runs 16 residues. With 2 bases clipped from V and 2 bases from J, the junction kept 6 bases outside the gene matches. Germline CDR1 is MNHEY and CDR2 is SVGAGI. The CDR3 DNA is TGTGCCAGCAGTTACCTTCTAGCGGGAGAAACCTACGAGCAGTACTTC. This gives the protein CASSYLLAGETYEQYF.

This chain's CDR3 is CASSYGQNQPQHF. The CDR3 region has the DNA TGTGCCAGCAGTTACGGACAGAATCAGCCCCAGCATTTT. The rearrangement links TRBV6-2 or TRBV6-3 to TRBJ1-5, with D perhaps matching TRBD1 (6 bases). The V gene lost 2 bases and the J gene lost 4 bases, with 6 bases spanning the gap. The germline gives CDR1 MNHEY, CDR2 SVGEGT. This CDR3 has 13 residues.